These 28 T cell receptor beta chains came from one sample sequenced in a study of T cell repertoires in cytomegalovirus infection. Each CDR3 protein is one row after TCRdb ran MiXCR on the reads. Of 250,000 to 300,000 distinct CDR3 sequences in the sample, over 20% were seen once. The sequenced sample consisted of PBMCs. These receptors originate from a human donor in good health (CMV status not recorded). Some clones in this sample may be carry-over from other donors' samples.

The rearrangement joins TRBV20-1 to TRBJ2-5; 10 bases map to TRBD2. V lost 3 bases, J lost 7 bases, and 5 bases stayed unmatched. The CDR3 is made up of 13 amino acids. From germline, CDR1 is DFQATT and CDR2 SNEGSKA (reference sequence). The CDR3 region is CSASQGLAMTQYF. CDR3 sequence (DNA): TGCAGTGCTAGCCAGGGACTAGCGATGACCCAGTACTTC.

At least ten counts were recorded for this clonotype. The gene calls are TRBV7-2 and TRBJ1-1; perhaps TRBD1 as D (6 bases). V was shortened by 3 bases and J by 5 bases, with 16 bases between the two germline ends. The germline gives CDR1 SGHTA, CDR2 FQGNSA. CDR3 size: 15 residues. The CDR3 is CASSFGMQGTTEAFF. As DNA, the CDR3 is TGTGCCAGCAGCTTCGGAATGCAGGGGACGACTGAAGCTTTCTTT.

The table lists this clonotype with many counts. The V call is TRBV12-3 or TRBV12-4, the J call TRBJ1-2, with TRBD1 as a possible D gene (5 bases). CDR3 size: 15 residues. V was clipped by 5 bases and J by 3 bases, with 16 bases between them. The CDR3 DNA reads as TGTGCCAGCAGTCCCGGGACCGCGAAGGACTATGGCTACACCTTC. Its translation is CASSPGTAKDYGYTF.

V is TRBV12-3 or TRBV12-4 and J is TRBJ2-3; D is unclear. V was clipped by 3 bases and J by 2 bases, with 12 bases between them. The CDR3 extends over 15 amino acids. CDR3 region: CASSFRQQPTDTQYF. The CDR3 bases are TGTGCCAGCAGTTTTCGTCAGCAGCCCACAGATACGCAGTATTTT.

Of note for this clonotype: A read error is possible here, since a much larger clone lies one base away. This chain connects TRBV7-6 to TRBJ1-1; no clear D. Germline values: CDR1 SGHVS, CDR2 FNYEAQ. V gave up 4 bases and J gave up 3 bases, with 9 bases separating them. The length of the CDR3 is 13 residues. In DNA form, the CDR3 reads TGTGCCAGCAGCTACGGGAGGTACACTGAAGCTTTCTTT. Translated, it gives CASSYGRYTEAFF.

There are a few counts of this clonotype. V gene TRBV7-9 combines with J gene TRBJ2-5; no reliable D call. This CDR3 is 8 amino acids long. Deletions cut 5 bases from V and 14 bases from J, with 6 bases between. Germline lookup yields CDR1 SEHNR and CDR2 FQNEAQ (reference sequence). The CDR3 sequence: CASSPYYF. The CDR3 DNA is TGTGCCAGCAGCCCCTATTACTTC.

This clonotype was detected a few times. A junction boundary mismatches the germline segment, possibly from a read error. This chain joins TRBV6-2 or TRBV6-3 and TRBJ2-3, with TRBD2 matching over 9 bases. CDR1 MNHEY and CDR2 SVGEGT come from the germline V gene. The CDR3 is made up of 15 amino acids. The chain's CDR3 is CASSYSGTSKDTQYF. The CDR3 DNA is TGTGCCAGCAGCTACTCCGGGACTAGCAAAGATACGCAGTATTTT.

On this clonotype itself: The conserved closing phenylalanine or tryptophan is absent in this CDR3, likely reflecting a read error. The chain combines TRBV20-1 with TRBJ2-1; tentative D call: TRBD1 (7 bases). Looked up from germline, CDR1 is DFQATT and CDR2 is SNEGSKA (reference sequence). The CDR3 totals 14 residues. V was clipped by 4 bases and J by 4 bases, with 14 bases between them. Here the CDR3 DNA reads TGCAGTGCTAAGTGGGGGGACAGATACAATGAGCAGTTCCTC. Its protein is CSAKWGDRYNEQFL.

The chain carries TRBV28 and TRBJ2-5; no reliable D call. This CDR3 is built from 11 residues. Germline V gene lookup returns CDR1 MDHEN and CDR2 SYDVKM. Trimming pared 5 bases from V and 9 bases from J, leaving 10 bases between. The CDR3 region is CASSPKGSQYF. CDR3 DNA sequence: TGTGCCAGCAGTCCTAAGGGATCCCAGTACTTC.

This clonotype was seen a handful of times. The CDR3: CASSSGRENYGYTF. CDR3 sequence (DNA): TGTGCCAGCAGCTCCGGAAGAGAGAACTATGGCTACACCTTC. This chain links TRBV28 with TRBJ1-2; the D is unclear. The CDR3 contains 14 residues. V shed 6 bases and J shed 2 bases, with 13 bases lying between them. Per the germline V gene, CDR1 is MDHEN and CDR2 is SYDVKM.

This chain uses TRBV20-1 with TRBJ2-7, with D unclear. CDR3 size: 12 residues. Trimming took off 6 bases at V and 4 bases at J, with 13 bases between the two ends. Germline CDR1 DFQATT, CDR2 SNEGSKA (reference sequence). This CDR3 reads CSAPKDGYEQYF. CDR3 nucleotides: TGCAGTGCCCCTAAGGACGGTTACGAGCAGTACTTC.

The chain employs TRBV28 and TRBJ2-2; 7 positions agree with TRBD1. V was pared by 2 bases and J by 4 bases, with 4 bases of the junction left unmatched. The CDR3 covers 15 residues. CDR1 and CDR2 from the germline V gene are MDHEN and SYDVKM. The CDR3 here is CASSLRGRATGELFF. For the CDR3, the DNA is TGTGCCAGCAGTTTAAGGGGGCGGGCCACCGGGGAGCTGTTTTTT.

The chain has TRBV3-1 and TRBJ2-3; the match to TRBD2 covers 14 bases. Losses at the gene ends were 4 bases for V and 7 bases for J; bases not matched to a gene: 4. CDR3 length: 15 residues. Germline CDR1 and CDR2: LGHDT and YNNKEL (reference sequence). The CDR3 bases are TGTGCCAGCAGCCCGGGACTAGCGGGAGAATATACGCAGTATTTT. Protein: CASSPGLAGEYTQYF.

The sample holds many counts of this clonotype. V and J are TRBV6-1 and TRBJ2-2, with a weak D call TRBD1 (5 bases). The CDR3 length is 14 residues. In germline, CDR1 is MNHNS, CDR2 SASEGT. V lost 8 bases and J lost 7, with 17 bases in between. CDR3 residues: CASPQPIDSGELFF. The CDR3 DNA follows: TGTGCCAGCCCCCAACCTATAGACAGCGGGGAGCTGTTTTTT.

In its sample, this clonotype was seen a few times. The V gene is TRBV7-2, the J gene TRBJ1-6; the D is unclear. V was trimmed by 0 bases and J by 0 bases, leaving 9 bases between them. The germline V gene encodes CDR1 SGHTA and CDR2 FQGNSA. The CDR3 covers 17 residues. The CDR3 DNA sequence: TGTGCCAGCAGCTTAGCTTGGCAGAGCTCCTATAATTCACCCCTCCACTTT. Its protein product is CASSLAWQSSYNSPLHF.

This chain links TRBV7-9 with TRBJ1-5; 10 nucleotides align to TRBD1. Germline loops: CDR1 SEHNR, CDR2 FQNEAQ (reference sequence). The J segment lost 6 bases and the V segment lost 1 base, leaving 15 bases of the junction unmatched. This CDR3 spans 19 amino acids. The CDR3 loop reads CASSLETGTGDVVVQPQHF. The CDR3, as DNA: TGTGCCAGCAGCTTAGAGACCGGGACAGGGGATGTAGTGGTTCAGCCCCAGCATTTT.

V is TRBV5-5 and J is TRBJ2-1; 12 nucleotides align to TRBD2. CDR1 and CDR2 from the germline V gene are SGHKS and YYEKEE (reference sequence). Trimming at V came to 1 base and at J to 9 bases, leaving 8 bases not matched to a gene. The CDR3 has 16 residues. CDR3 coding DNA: TGTGCCAGCAGCTTGTCTGGACTAGCGGGGTCCCGTGAGCAGTTCTTC. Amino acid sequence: CASSLSGLAGSREQFF.

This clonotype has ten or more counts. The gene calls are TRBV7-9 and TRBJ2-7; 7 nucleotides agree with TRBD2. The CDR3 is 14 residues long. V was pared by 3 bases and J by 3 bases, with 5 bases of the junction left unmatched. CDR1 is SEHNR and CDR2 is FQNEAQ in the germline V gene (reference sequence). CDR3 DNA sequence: TGTGCCAGCAGCTTCAGGACTAGATACTACGAGCAGTACTTC. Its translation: CASSFRTRYYEQYF.

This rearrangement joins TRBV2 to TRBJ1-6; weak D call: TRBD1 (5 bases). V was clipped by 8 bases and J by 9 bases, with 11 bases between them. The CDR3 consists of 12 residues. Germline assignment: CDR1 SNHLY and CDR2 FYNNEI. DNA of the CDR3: TGTGCCAGCGCAGGGATGAGTTCACCCCTCCACTTT. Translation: CASAGMSSPLHF.

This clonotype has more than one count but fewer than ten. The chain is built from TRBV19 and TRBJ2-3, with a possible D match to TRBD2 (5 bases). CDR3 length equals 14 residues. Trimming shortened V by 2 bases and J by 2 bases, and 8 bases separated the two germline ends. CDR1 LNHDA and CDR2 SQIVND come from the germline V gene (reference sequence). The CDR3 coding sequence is TGTGCCAGTAGTATAAGTAGCGACACAGATACGCAGTATTTT. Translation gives CASSISSDTDTQYF.

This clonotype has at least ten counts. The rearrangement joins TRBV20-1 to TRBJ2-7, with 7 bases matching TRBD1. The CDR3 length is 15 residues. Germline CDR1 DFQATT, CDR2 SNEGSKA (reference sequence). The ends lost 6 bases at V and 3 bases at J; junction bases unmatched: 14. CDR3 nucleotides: TGCAGTGCGCGGAAAGCCGGGACAGACTACTACGAGCAGTACTTC. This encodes CSARKAGTDYYEQYF.

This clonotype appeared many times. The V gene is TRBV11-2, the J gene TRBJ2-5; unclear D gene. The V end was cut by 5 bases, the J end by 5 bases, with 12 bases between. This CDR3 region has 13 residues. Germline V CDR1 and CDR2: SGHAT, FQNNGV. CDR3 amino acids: CASSPVFVETQYF. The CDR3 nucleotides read TGTGCCAGCAGCCCAGTGTTCGTTGAGACCCAGTACTTC.

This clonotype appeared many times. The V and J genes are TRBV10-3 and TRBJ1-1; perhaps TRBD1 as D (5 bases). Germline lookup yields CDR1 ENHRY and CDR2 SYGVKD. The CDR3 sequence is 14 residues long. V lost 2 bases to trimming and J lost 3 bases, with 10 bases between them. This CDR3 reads CAISESPGDTEAFF. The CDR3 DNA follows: TGTGCCATCAGTGAGAGTCCGGGGGACACTGAAGCTTTCTTT.

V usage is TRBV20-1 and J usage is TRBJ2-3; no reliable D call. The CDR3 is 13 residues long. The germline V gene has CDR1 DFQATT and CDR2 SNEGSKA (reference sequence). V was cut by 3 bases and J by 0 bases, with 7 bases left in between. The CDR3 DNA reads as TGCAGTGCTAGCAGACTTAGCACAGATACGCAGTATTTT. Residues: CSASRLSTDTQYF.

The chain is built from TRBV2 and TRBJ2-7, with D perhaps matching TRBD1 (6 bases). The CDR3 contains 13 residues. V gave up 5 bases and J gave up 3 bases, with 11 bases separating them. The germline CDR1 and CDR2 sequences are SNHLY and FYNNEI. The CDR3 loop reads CASSRTGYYEQYF. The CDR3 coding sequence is TGTGCCAGCAGTCGTACAGGGTACTACGAGCAGTACTTC. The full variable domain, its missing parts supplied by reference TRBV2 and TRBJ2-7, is EPEVTQTPSHQVTQMGQEVILRCVPISNHLYFYWYRQILGQKVEFLVSFYNNEISEKSEIFDDQFSVERPDGSNFTLKIRSTKLEDSAMYFCASSRTGYYEQYFGPGTRLTVT.

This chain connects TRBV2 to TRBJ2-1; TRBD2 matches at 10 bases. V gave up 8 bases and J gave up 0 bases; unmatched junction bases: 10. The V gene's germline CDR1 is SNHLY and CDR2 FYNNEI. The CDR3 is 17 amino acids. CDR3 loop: CASWASGSESSYNEQFF. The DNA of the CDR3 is TGTGCCAGCTGGGCTAGCGGGAGCGAGAGCTCCTACAATGAGCAGTTCTTC.

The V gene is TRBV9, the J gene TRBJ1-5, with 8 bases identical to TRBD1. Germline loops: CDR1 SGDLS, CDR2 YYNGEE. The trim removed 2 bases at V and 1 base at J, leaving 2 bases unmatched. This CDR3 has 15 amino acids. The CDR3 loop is CASSVTGVSNQPQHF. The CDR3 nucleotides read TGTGCCAGCAGCGTGACAGGGGTGAGCAATCAGCCCCAGCATTTT.

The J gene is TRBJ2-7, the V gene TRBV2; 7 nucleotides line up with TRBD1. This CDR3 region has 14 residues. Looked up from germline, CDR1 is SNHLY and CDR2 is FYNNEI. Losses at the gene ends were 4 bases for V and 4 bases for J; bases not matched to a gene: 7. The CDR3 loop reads CASSGTGVRYEQYF. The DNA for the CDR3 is TGTGCCAGCAGTGGAACAGGGGTCCGGTACGAGCAGTACTTC.